This paragraph covers one T cell receptor beta chain sequence. What this receptor recognizes is not known. Base-call qualities are not available, and no considerably larger clone is one nucleotide away. This sample is part of a study of quantifying T cell responses using KT2 cells (dated by TCRdb to the late 2010s). For the study in its entirety: RNA was DNase-treated and reverse transcribed with TCR alpha and beta constant-region primers, mostly using SuperScript III. Under optimum conditions, the T4 ligation step was estimated to exceed 8.5% efficiency. PCR2 was performed as a SYBR Green qPCR and was stopped at a predetermined fluorescence threshold so that over-amplification was avoided.

The library came from UMI-ligation and nested PCR. A single-stranded oligonucleotide bearing the Illumina SP2 sequence and a UMI was ligated to the 3' end of the cDNA with T4 RNA ligase 1. PCR1 ran around 4 cycles (98°C 15 s, 69°C 30 s, 72°C 40 s); the beta primer was an equimolar mix of RC1.1 and RC1.2 covering TRBC1 and TRBC2. Starting at PCR2, the TCR alpha and beta chains were handled separately, and sample indices and Illumina adaptors were added. The UMI comprised 12 random nucleotides, as two hexamers separated by a spacer, placed after an 8-base spacer. Libraries were sequenced on an Illumina MiSeq using v2 2x251 paired-end chemistry, with about eleven samples typically included per run. PhiX DNA at about 4.5-7% was added to each sequencing library to increase diversity. In the authors' own workflow: Raw reads were converted to FASTQ with bcl2fastq and were demultiplexed by dual indices with Demultiplexor. V and J genes were assigned by Decombinator through tag matching, with a single base-pair mismatch permitted. Collapsinator used UMIs to correct both sequencing errors and frequency errors arising from PCR heterogeneity. CDR3Translator converted Decombinator identifiers to nucleotide sequence, translated to amino acids, and extracted CDR3 using C- and N-terminal motifs. A cluster of KT2 sequences that shared one unique molecular identifier was counted as a single distinct KT2 TCR. The public reads were quality trimmed at Q25 with fastp and then assembled into clones with MiXCR by TCRdb, keeping productive beta chains. CDR3 protein duplicates are merged, each entry listing the most common genes and DNA. The V and J calls and clone size are TCRdb's, not the authors'. The sample table records 25,000 to 35,000 distinct CDR3 sequences; 7.3% of these occur just once. 15% to 18% of the sample lies in the top ten.

The CDR3, from cysteine to phenylalanine, totals 15 residues. Only CDR3 DNA remains: 45 bases, in frame from the first base. CDR1 and CDR2, looked up from the germline V gene, are MGHRA and YSYEKL. The trim is 0 bases for V and 8 bases for J, with a gap of 14 bases between the germline ends. To test the sensitivity and accuracy of the pipeline, known numbers of KT2, a T cell clone whose TCR had already been sequenced, were spiked into unfractionated PBMC. A range of KT2-to-PBMC ratios was produced by mixing KT2 cells with a fixed number of PBMC. General findings and caveats noted by the study authors: The numbers of KT2 alpha and beta sequences increased linearly with the number of input KT2 cells across several orders of magnitude. KT2 sequences were detected down to the lowest spike-in tested, about one KT2 cell per 100,000 PBMC. No side-by-side comparison of the pipeline with other TCR sequencing techniques was included in the study. Detection of KT2 sequences showed saturation at very high KT2 spike-in numbers.

The chain is encoded by TRBV4-1 joined to TRBJ1-3; the D region possibly corresponds to TRBD1 (6 bases align). The receptor was derived from a human donor. The source material was PBMCs spiked with cells of the T cell clone KT2. The CDR3 region has the sequence CASSQEGGRGHTIYF. The DNA is as follows: TGCGCCAGCAGCCAAGAAGGGGGGCGCGGGCACACCATATATTTT.